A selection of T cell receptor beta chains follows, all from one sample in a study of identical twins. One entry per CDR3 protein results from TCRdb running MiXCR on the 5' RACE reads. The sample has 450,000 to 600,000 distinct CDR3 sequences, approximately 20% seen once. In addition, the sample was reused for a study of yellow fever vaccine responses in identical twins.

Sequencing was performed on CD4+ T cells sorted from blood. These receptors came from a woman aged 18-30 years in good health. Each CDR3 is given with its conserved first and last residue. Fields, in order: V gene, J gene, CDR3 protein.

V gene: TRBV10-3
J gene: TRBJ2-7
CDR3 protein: CAIRAGLAGSYEQYF

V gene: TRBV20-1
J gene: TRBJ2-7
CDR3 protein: CSASRREKGLYEQYF

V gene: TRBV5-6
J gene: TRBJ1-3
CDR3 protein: CASSTTGTNSGNTIYF

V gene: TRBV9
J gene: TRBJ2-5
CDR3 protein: CASSRTHGLKGETQYF

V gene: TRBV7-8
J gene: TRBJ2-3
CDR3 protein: CASRPGTSGRPVNTQYF

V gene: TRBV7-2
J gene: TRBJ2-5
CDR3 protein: CASRRLAGGYQETQYF

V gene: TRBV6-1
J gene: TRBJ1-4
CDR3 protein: CASKGTAGEKLFF

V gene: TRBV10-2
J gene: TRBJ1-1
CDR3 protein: CASREGGLGTEAFF

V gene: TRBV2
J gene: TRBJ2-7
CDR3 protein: CASSFLGTGEGGMHEQYF

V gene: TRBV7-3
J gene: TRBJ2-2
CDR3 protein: CASSSTYVRGTGELFF

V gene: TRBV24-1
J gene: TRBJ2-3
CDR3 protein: CATSDPGLSPSDTQYF

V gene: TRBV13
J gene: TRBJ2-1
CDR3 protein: CASSPRTTPYNEQFF

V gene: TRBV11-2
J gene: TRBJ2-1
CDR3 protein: CASSASGGPGNEQFF

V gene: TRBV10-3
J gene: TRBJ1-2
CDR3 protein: CAISRDTNYGYTF

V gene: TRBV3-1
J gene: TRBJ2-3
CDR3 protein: CASSRTSGRTTDTQYF

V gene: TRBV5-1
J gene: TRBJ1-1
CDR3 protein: CASSWGERNTEAFF

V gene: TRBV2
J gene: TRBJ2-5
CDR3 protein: CASSSRQYQETQYF

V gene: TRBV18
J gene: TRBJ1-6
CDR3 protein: CASSPLTGQWSPLHF

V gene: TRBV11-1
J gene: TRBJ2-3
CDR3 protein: CASSLFPSTRRGGWADTQYF

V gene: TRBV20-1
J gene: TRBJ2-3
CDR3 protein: CSALFPDNTDTQYF

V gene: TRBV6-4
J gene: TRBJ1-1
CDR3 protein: CASSDSGGGLGTEAFF

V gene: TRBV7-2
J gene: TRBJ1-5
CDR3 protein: CASSLDVQPQHF

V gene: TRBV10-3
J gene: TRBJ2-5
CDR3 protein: CAIRAGAQETQYF